Included here is one TCR beta chain sequence, with context. Its antigen is currently unknown. Gene and germline names: mouse. The missing CDR3 end, 1 residue past where the read stops, is filled in from the germline J gene. CDR1 is NSHNY and CDR2 is SYGAGN in the germline V gene. V trimming: 5 bases; J trimming: 1 base; junction bases outside the gene matches: 6. There are 15 residues in the CDR3. The protocol was immunoSEQ multiplex PCR, while the TCRdb copy is restricted to in-frame clones and leaves out a portion. Of roughly 20,000 clones in the sample, roughly two thirds were seen once. The data are from a study of tissue T cells after allogeneic stem cell transplantation. The study's findings and limits: The patient cohort was small and clinically heterogeneous, with limited sampling depth. Anatomically similar tissues had similar TCR repertoires within each patient.

The origin of this receptor is a female BALB/c mouse in good health. Mouse strain MHC haplotype: H2-d. Sample: blood. The chain uses TRBV13-1 and TRBJ2-3, with 8 bases matching TRBD2. CDR3 amino acids: CASRGGALGAETLYF. CDR3 DNA, as far as it was read: TGTGCCAGCAGGGGGGGGGCGTTGGGTGCAGAAACGCTGTAT.